This TCR beta chain emerged from a study of cytomegalovirus exposure and HLA in healthy donors. Regarding this clone: The antigen is undetermined.

Germline loops: CDR1 LNHDA, CDR2 SQIVND (reference sequence). The V and J ends lost 5 bases and 5 bases, in that order; junction bases with no gene match: 5. The CDR3 has 14 amino acids. Vbeta (60) and Jbeta (13) primers were used in the PCR. Produced via immunoSEQ multiplex PCR; TCRdb's table is partial and in-frame only. The sample shows about 100,000 clones, 50% to 65% of them seen only once. Study observations and caveats: An analysis was carried out at a later point. It showed that HLA-associated TCR beta chains were more clonally expanded than equally common non-associated chains.

The sequence derives from a man in his thirties or forties in good health and CMV-seropositive. The genes are TRBV19 and TRBJ2-2, with TRBD1 identical over 7 bases. The sample consisted of PBMCs. CDR3 nucleotides: TGTGCCAGTAGTCCACCAGGGGGTACCGGGGAGCTGTTTTTT. Protein sequence: CASSPPGGTGELFF.